A selection of T cell receptor beta chains follows, all from one sample in a study of T cell repertoires in cytomegalovirus infection. TCRdb called the reads again in MiXCR, with one record for every CDR3 protein. Of approximately 500,000 distinct CDR3 sequences in the sample, 15% to 20% are singletons; the top ten hold 20% to 30%. Sequenced material: CD8+ T cells from PBMCs. The receptor set was obtained from a human donor in good health (CMV status not recorded). Some clones in this sample may be carry-over from other donors' samples. Each CDR3 is given with its conserved first and last residue. Fields, in order: V gene, J gene, CDR3 protein.

V: TRBV13; J: TRBJ1-2; CDR3: CASSLLNYGYTF
V: TRBV19; J: TRBJ2-2; CDR3: CASLGGGANTGELFF
V: TRBV7-8; J: TRBJ1-6; CDR3: CASSYGQGLDSPLHF
V: TRBV6-1; J: TRBJ2-3; CDR3: CASVPSGGPRRDTQYF
V: TRBV7-9; J: TRBJ2-5; CDR3: CASSPRQSLGETQYF
V: TRBV12-3/TRBV12-4; J: TRBJ2-7; CDR3: CASSFSVGGHSKQYF
V: TRBV5-1; J: TRBJ2-7; CDR3: CASSRRTSDEQYF
V: TRBV7-3; J: TRBJ2-2; CDR3: CASSSQGNTGELFF
V: TRBV7-3; J: TRBJ2-1; CDR3: CASSLKGQLNPYNEQFF
V: TRBV20-1; J: TRBJ1-1; CDR3: CSARYTGMNTEAFF